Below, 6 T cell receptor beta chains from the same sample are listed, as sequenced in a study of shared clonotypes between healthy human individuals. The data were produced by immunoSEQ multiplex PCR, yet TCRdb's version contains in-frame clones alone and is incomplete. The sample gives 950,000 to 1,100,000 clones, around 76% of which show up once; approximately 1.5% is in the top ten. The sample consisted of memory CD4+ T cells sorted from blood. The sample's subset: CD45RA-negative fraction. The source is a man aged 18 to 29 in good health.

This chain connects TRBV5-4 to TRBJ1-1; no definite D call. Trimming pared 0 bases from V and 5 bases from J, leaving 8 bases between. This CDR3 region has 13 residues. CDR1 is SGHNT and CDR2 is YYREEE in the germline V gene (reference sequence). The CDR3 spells CASSLALRTEAFF. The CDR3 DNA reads TGTGCCAGCAGCTTGGCGCTGAGGACTGAAGCTTTCTTT.

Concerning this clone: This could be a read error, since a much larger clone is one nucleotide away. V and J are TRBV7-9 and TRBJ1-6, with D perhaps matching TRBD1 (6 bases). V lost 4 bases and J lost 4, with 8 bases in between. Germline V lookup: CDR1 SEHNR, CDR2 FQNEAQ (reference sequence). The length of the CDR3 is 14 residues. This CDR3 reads CASSSGQYNSPLHF. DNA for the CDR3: TGTGCCAGCAGCTCCGGACAGTATAATTCACCCCTCCACTTT.

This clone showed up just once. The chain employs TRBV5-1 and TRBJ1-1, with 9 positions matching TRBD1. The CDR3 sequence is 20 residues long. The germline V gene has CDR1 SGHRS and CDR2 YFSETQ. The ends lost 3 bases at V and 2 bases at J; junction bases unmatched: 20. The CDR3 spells CASSSRDRVNPMRPNTEAFF. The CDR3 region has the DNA TGCGCCAGCAGCTCCCGGGACAGGGTGAACCCCATGAGACCAAACACTGAAGCTTTCTTT.

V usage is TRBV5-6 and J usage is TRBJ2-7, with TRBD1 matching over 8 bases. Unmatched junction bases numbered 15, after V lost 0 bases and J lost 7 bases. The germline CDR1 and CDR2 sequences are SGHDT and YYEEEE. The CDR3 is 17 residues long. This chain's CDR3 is CASSLALQGAWLEEQYF. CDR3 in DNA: TGTGCCAGCAGCTTGGCGCTCCAGGGGGCATGGCTGGAGGAGCAGTACTTC.

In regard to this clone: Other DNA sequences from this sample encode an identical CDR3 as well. Here the CDR3 DNA reads TGTGCCAGCAGTAGGTACGAGCAGTACTTC. Residues: CASSRYEQYF. This chain links TRBV28 with TRBJ2-7; D gene unclear. The CDR3 runs to 10 residues. Trimming removed 5 bases at V and 4 bases at J, with 3 bases between. Germline assignment: CDR1 MDHEN and CDR2 SYDVKM.

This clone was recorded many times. CDR3 in amino acids: CASSFSRQYNSPLHF. In nucleotides, the CDR3 is TGTGCCAGCAGTTTTAGCAGACAGTATAATTCACCCCTCCACTTT. V is TRBV28 and J is TRBJ1-6; a weak D match, TRBD1 (5 bases). In germline, CDR1 is MDHEN, CDR2 SYDVKM. The CDR3 is 15 residues long. With 3 bases removed from V and 4 bases from J, the gap between germline ends came to 10 bases.